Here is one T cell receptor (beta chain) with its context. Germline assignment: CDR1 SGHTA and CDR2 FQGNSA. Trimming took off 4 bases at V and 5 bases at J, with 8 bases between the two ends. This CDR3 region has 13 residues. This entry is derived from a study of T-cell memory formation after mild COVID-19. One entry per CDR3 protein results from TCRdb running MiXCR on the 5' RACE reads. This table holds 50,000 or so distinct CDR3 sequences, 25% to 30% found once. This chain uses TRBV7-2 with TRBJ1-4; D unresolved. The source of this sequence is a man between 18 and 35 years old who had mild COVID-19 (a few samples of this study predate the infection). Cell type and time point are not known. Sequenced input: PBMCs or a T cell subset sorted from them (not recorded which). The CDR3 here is CASSYIMNEKLFF. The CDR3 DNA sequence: TGTGCCAGCAGCTATATCATGAATGAAAAACTGTTTTTT. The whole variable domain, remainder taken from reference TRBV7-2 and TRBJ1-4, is GAGVSQSPSNKVTEKGKDVELRCDPISGHTALYWYRQSLGQGLEFLIYFQGNSAPDKSGLPSDRFSAERTGGSVSTLTIQRTQQEDSAVYLCASSYIMNEKLFFGSGTQLSVL.